Shown below are 2 T cell receptor beta chains from a single sample sequenced in a study of shared clonotypes between healthy human individuals. The repertoire was sequenced with immunoSEQ multiplex PCR; TCRdb's copy has only in-frame clones and lacks some. This table has some 2 million clones, 85% to 95% appearing once. The source material was naive CD4+ T cells sorted from blood. The subset was: CD45RA+ positively selected. These receptors were collected from a man between 18 and 29 years old in good health.

This CDR3 reads CASSGQGTNSNTIYF. In DNA form, the CDR3 reads TGTGCCAGCAGCGGACAGGGGACCAACTCGAACACCATATATTTT. The chain has TRBV6-1 and TRBJ1-3; 9 bases match TRBD1. From germline, CDR1 is MNHNS and CDR2 SASEGT. CDR3 length: 15 amino acids. With V trimmed by 6 bases and J by 7 bases, 10 bases remained unmatched.

CDR3 protein: CSVDRDYNTGELFF. Written as DNA, the CDR3 is TGCAGCGTTGATCGGGACTATAACACCGGGGAGCTGTTTTTT. This sequence joins TRBV29-1 and TRBJ2-2; 7 nucleotides match TRBD2. This CDR3 spans 14 amino acids. Germline assignment: CDR1 SQVTM and CDR2 ANQGSEA. V lost 3 bases, J lost 2 bases, and 3 bases stayed unmatched.